Listed here are 28 T cell receptor beta chains from one sample, sequenced in a study of T-cell reconstitution after alpha-beta-depleted transplantation in children. Unique molecular identifiers were used in preparing the TCRbeta library. MiXCR was run by TCRdb on the PCR reads, yielding one entry per CDR3 protein. Of hundreds of thousands of distinct CDR3 sequences listed, about 9.9% are singletons. The sequences come from peripheral blood, collected 180 days after TCRalphabeta/CD19-depleted stem cell transplant. The receptors originated from a male patient aged 2 to 10 who had a stem cell transplant for chronic granulomatous disease, so the T cells may come from the graft donor.

This clonotype was recorded at least ten times. V is TRBV7-9 and J is TRBJ1-1, with 8 positions matching TRBD1. The germline V gene has CDR1 SEHNR and CDR2 FQNEAQ (reference sequence). V lost 2 bases and J lost 11; bases outside the gene matches: 10. There are 14 residues in the CDR3. DNA for the CDR3: TGTGCCAGCAGCTTACGAGACAGGGGTCGTAAGGCTTTCTTT. Its protein product is CASSLRDRGRKAFF.

This clonotype was counted many times. In DNA form, the CDR3 reads TGCGCCAGCAGCGACGGGTTCTCCTACAATGAGCAGTTCTTC. It codes for CASSDGFSYNEQFF. The chain is built from TRBV5-1 and TRBJ2-1; D is ambiguous. CDR1 is SGHRS, CDR2 YFSETQ, per germline. Trimming pared 4 bases from V and 0 bases from J, leaving 8 bases between. The CDR3 has 14 residues.

This clonotype was observed at least ten times. The chain couples TRBV9 to TRBJ1-2; no reliable D call. The CDR3 covers 14 residues. Germline V CDR1 and CDR2: SGDLS, YYNGEE. V shed 0 bases and J shed 2 bases, with 8 bases lying between them. Here the CDR3 DNA reads TGTGCCAGCAGCGTAGAAGGCCGCAACTATGGCTACACCTTC. As protein: CASSVEGRNYGYTF. Combining the CDR3 with reference TRBV9 and TRBJ1-2 gives the whole variable domain DSGVTQTPKHLITATGQRVTLRCSPRSGDLSVYWYQQSLDQGLQFLIQYYNGEERAKGNILERFSAQQFPDLHSELNLSSLELGDSALYFCASSVEGRNYGYTFGSGTRLTVV.

In this sample, this clonotype turned up many times. V is TRBV11-2 and J is TRBJ2-1; D is unclear. V was pared by 6 bases and J by 4 bases, with 13 bases between. Per germline, CDR1 SGHAT and CDR2 FQNNGV. This CDR3 spans 14 amino acids. In DNA, the CDR3 is TGTGCCAGCAGATACAATAGAGAGTACAATGAGCAGTTCTTC. Amino acids: CASRYNREYNEQFF.

This clonotype was detected ten times or more. The chain combines TRBV4-3 with TRBJ2-1; the match to TRBD2 covers 7 bases. Germline values: CDR1 LGHNA, CDR2 YSLEER. The V gene end was trimmed by 4 bases and the J gene end by 5 bases; junction bases not matched to a gene: 2. CDR3 length: 13 amino acids. The CDR3 reads CASSPAGHNEQFF. For the CDR3, the DNA is TGCGCCAGCAGCCCAGCGGGACACAATGAGCAGTTCTTC.

The table lists this clonotype with many counts. The chain recombines TRBV11-2 with TRBJ2-1; D may be TRBD2 (6 bases). The length of the CDR3 is 12 residues. The germline V and J ends were trimmed by 5 bases and 6 bases, with 8 bases remaining between them. The germline gives CDR1 SGHAT, CDR2 FQNNGV. The CDR3 reads CASSAGPNEQFF. The DNA of the CDR3 is TGTGCCAGCAGCGCGGGGCCCAATGAGCAGTTCTTC.

This CDR3 is CASSLAGQGMWETQYF. Here the CDR3 DNA reads TGTGCCAGCAGCTTAGCTGGACAGGGAATGTGGGAGACCCAGTACTTC. The chain has TRBV7-2 and TRBJ2-5; 8 nucleotides agree with TRBD1. The CDR3 runs to 16 residues. V trimming: 0 bases; J trimming: 5 bases; junction bases outside the gene matches: 8. Germline values: CDR1 SGHTA, CDR2 FQGNSA.

This clonotype was counted at least ten times. The V and J genes are TRBV11-2 and TRBJ2-1; D tentatively fits TRBD1 or TRBD2 (5 bases each). V was cut by 6 bases and J by 6 bases, with 15 bases left in between. Germline V gives CDR1 SGHAT, CDR2 FQNNGV. This CDR3 has 14 residues. The CDR3 spells CASREGPSSNEQFF. Here the CDR3 DNA reads TGTGCCAGCAGAGAGGGACCCAGTTCCAATGAGCAGTTCTTC. The full variable domain, its missing parts supplied by reference TRBV11-2 and TRBJ2-1, is EAGVAQSPRYKIIEKRQSVAFWCNPISGHATLYWYQQILGQGPKLLIQFQNNGVVDDSQLPKDRFSAERLKGVDSTLKIQPAKLEDSAVYLCASREGPSSNEQFFGPGTRLTVL.

The chain joins TRBV3-1 to TRBJ2-2; D might be TRBD1 (6 bases). V was pared by 6 bases and J by 6 bases, with 17 bases between. The germline V gene encodes CDR1 LGHDT and CDR2 YNNKEL (reference sequence). The CDR3 runs 15 residues. The CDR3 loop is CASSRRWQGSGELFF. DNA of the CDR3: TGTGCCAGCAGTCGGAGGTGGCAGGGGTCCGGGGAGCTGTTTTTT.

Many counts were recorded for this clonotype. V is TRBV5-1 and J is TRBJ2-1, with a possible D match to TRBD2 (6 bases). The CDR3 is made up of 14 amino acids. CDR1 and CDR2 (germline): SGHRS, YFSETQ. Trimming removed 4 bases at V and 3 bases at J, with 11 bases between. The CDR3 here is CASSESGLYNEQFF. CDR3 bases: TGCGCCAGCAGCGAGAGCGGGCTCTACAATGAGCAGTTCTTC.

This clonotype was observed at least ten times. The rearrangement links TRBV4-1 to TRBJ2-2; a possible D gene is TRBD2 (5 bases). Trimming pared 3 bases from V and 7 bases from J, leaving 15 bases between. CDR1 and CDR2 (germline): MGHRA, YSYEKL. The CDR3 loop spans 15 amino acids. In DNA, the CDR3 is TGCGCCAGCAGCCACCCGGGGAAGCAGGTCGGGGAGCTGTTTTTT. This encodes CASSHPGKQVGELFF.

This clonotype appeared many times. In DNA, the CDR3 is TGTGCCAGCAGCTTATCCAGGGATGCAAACATTCAGTACTTC. Translated, it gives CASSLSRDANIQYF. This chain connects TRBV7-3 to TRBJ2-4, with D possibly being TRBD1 (5 bases). The V gene's germline CDR1 is SGHTA and CDR2 FQGTGA. V was cut by 2 bases and J by 6 bases, with 11 bases left in between. The CDR3 length is 14 residues.

About this clonotype: A much larger clone lies one base from this, so it may be a read error. CDR3 residues: CASSRDRDPDKQYF. CDR3 coding DNA: TGTGCCAGCAGTAGGGACAGGGACCCAGATAAGCAGTATTTT. The chain links TRBV6-2 or TRBV6-3 to TRBJ2-3; 9 nucleotides align to TRBD1. Germline CDR1 is MNHEY and CDR2 is SVGEGT. The CDR3 sequence is 14 residues long.

This clonotype was observed a single time. The junction departs from the called germline gene at one end, perhaps through a read error. The gene calls are TRBV7-8 and TRBJ2-5, with no clear D. This CDR3 contains 13 residues. Germline V lookup: CDR1 SGHVS, CDR2 FQNEAQ. The CDR3 bases are TGTGCCAGCAGCTTAGTTTTTCAAGAGGCCCAGTACTTC. This sequence encodes CASSLVFQEAQYF.

This clonotype was counted ten times or more. The chain has TRBV5-1 and TRBJ2-1; tentatively, D is TRBD1 (6 bases). The V and J ends lost 0 bases and 3 bases respectively, with 7 bases between them. From germline, CDR1 is SGHRS and CDR2 YFSETQ. The CDR3 sequence is 14 residues long. CDR3 in DNA: TGCGCCAGCAGCTTGGACAGGGACTACAATGAGCAGTTCTTC. It specifies CASSLDRDYNEQFF.

There are many counts of this clonotype. The chain joins TRBV5-1 to TRBJ2-7; weak D call: TRBD2 (5 bases). This CDR3 comprises 13 residues. Germline V gives CDR1 SGHRS, CDR2 YFSETQ. Between the trimmed V and J ends, which lost 5 bases and 0 bases, there was a span of 9 bases. The CDR3: CASRVGSSYEQYF. Written as DNA, the CDR3 is TGCGCCAGCAGGGTAGGGAGCTCCTACGAGCAGTACTTC. The variable domain in full, with the rest retrieved from reference TRBV5-1 and TRBJ2-7, is KAGVTQTPRYLIKTRGQQVTLSCSPISGHRSVSWYQQTPGQGLQFLFEYFSETQRNKGNFPGRFSGRQFSNSRSEMNVSTLELGDSALYLCASRVGSSYEQYFGPGTRLTVT.

This clonotype was detected many times. This sequence joins TRBV12-3 or TRBV12-4 and TRBJ2-7; weak D call: TRBD1 (6 bases). V lost 6 bases to trimming and J lost 0 bases, with 15 bases between them. The CDR3 has 15 amino acids. DNA of the CDR3: TGTGCCAGCAGCCATACCAGGGGATTCTCCTACGAGCAGTACTTC. Translating gives CASSHTRGFSYEQYF.

In its sample, this clonotype was seen many times. The chain uses TRBV10-3 and TRBJ2-1, with TRBD2 matching 10 bases. The CDR3 loop spans 15 amino acids. Germline values: CDR1 ENHRY, CDR2 SYGVKD. V was clipped by 8 bases and J by 3 bases; unmatched bases: 7. Here the CDR3 reads CAIGPRTSGYNEQFF. CDR3 DNA: TGTGCCATCGGTCCCCGGACTAGCGGCTACAATGAGCAGTTCTTC.

This clonotype was seen at least ten times. The chain links TRBV4-2 to TRBJ2-7; 8 bases line up with TRBD2. The CDR3 runs to 15 residues. CDR1 and CDR2 (germline): LGHNA, YNFKEQ. V dropped 6 bases and J dropped 0; count of bases not matched to a gene: 7. The CDR3 DNA reads TGTGCCAGCAGGTCCGGGACTAGGGACTCCTACGAGCAGTACTTC. Its translation: CASRSGTRDSYEQYF.

The table lists this clonotype with many counts. V usage is TRBV5-1 and J usage is TRBJ1-1; no reliable D call. V lost 5 bases and J 0 bases, leaving 17 bases between the germline ends. CDR1 is SGHRS, CDR2 YFSETQ, per germline. CDR3 length: 16 residues. CDR3 amino acids: CASSYMAGAMNTEAFF. CDR3 coding DNA: TGCGCCAGCAGTTACATGGCAGGAGCGATGAACACTGAAGCTTTCTTT.

Regarding this clonotype: A much larger clone lies a single base off, so this may be a read error. The chain has TRBV3-1 and TRBJ2-2, with unresolved D. Germline V gives CDR1 LGHDT, CDR2 YNNKEL (reference sequence). The CDR3 covers 13 residues. The CDR3 sequence: CASNQVWTGELFF. The CDR3 bases are TGTGCCAGCAACCAAGTATGGACCGGGGAGCTGTTTTTT.

This clonotype was seen repeatedly, ten times or more. This chain connects TRBV21-1 to TRBJ2-7; the table's D call TRBD2 went unverified against the DNA. TRBV21-1 constitutes a pseudogene. The length of the CDR3 is 14 residues. As DNA, the CDR3 is TGTGCCAGCAGCGCCCAACTGGGTTGGGCCGGTCAGTACTTC. It specifies CASSAQLGWAGQYF.

This clonotype showed up many times. V is TRBV9 and J is TRBJ2-3; 7 bases fit TRBD2. The J segment lost 0 bases and the V segment lost 2 bases, leaving 0 bases of the junction unmatched. The CDR3 is made up of 14 amino acids. Germline V gene data show CDR1 as SGDLS and CDR2 as YYNGEE. The DNA of the CDR3 is TGTGCCAGCAGCGTTAGCGGGAGCACAGATACGCAGTATTTT. Residues: CASSVSGSTDTQYF.

This clonotype has just a few counts. The rearrangement joins TRBV12-3 or TRBV12-4 to TRBJ2-4; D perhaps matches TRBD1 (5 bases). The CDR3 is made up of 16 amino acids. Trimming shortened V by 3 bases and J by 1 base, and 13 bases separated the two germline ends. The CDR3 DNA reads as TGTGCCAGCAGTTTCGAGAGGAAGGGGGCCAAAAACATTCAGTACTTC. This codes for CASSFERKGAKNIQYF.

Ten or more counts support this clonotype. V and J are TRBV28 and TRBJ2-1, with D unresolved. V was shortened by 7 bases and J by 10 bases, with 11 bases between the two germline ends. CDR1 and CDR2 from the germline V gene are MDHEN and SYDVKM. The CDR3 covers 11 residues. The CDR3 here is CASNRVAEQFF. CDR3 sequence (DNA): TGTGCCAGCAACCGGGTCGCAGAGCAGTTCTTC.

This clonotype has ten or more counts. This chain uses TRBV5-1 with TRBJ1-4; D remains ambiguous. This CDR3 spans 14 amino acids. V was shortened by 2 bases and J by 7 bases, with 12 bases between the two germline ends. Germline V lookup: CDR1 SGHRS, CDR2 YFSETQ. The CDR3 is CASSFSDSSEKLFF. The CDR3 nucleotides are TGCGCCAGCAGCTTTTCCGATAGCAGTGAAAAACTGTTTTTT. Full variable domain (rest looked up from reference TRBV5-1 and TRBJ1-4): KAGVTQTPRYLIKTRGQQVTLSCSPISGHRSVSWYQQTPGQGLQFLFEYFSETQRNKGNFPGRFSGRQFSNSRSEMNVSTLELGDSALYLCASSFSDSSEKLFFGSGTQLSVL.

The chain recombines TRBV19 with TRBJ2-7, with D possibly being TRBD1 (5 bases). Between the trimmed V and J ends, which lost 0 bases and 7 bases, there was a span of 16 bases. CDR1 is LNHDA, CDR2 SQIVND, per germline (reference sequence). The CDR3 covers 15 residues. CDR3 sequence reads: CASSIDPAQGREQYF. For the CDR3, the DNA is TGTGCCAGTAGTATAGATCCGGCGCAGGGAAGGGAGCAGTACTTC.

This clonotype was counted ten times or more. J is TRBJ1-2 and V is TRBV5-1; no clear D gene. The V gene lost 2 bases and the J gene lost 8 bases, with 7 bases spanning the gap. This CDR3 is 11 amino acids long. Germline loops: CDR1 SGHRS, CDR2 YFSETQ. The CDR3 is CASSFAGGYTF. Here the CDR3 DNA reads TGCGCCAGCAGCTTTGCGGGGGGCTACACCTTC. The full variable domain, in which reference TRBV5-1 and TRBJ1-2 provide the parts outside the CDR3, is KAGVTQTPRYLIKTRGQQVTLSCSPISGHRSVSWYQQTPGQGLQFLFEYFSETQRNKGNFPGRFSGRQFSNSRSEMNVSTLELGDSALYLCASSFAGGYTFGSGTRLTVV.